This T cell receptor beta chain was profiled in a study of resident and recirculating memory T cells in vitiligo. In the study overall: Each patient gave two lesional and two nonlesional epidermal shave biopsies, plus PBMCs. Whole samples, not sorted cells, were homogenized and used for genomic DNA extraction.

The table came from immunoSEQ multiplex PCR; TCRdb's copy has only in-frame clones and leaves some out. The sample gives about 76,000 clones, 90% to 95% of which show up once; roughly 5% is in the top ten. This CDR3 contains 15 residues. Germline loops: CDR1 LGHNA, CDR2 YSLEER. The V gene end was trimmed by 2 bases and the J gene end by 5 bases; junction bases not matched to a gene: 6. This chain uses TRBV4-3 with TRBJ2-1; 7 positions agree with TRBD2. The sequencing input was blood. This TCR derives from a male donor with vitiligo. CDR3 residues: CASSQNPGLNNEQFF. The CDR3 nucleotides are TGCGCCAGCAGCCAAAACCCGGGACTAAACAATGAGCAGTTCTTC.